These 11 T cell receptor beta chains share one sample of origin, sequenced in a study of identical twins. TCRdb redid the calling of the 5' RACE reads with MiXCR, one entry per CDR3 protein. The sample holds around 960,000 distinct CDR3 sequences, about 12% seen once. The data also belong to a second study, concerning yellow fever vaccine responses in identical twins.

Material for sequencing was PBMCs. The receptors stem from a woman aged 18-29 years in good health.

A few counts support this clonotype. This chain uses TRBV29-1 with TRBJ2-3, with D possibly matching TRBD2 (6 bases). The V end lost 4 bases, the J end lost 3 bases, and 11 bases lay between the germline ends. The length of the CDR3 is 13 residues. CDR1 and CDR2 from the germline V gene are SQVTM and ANQGSEA. In DNA, the CDR3 is TGCAGCGTTGTCCAGCGGGCTACAGATACGCAGTATTTT. This translates into CSVVQRATDTQYF.

Only a few counts were recorded for this clonotype. The V gene is TRBV20-1, the J gene TRBJ2-7, with unresolved D. Looked up from germline, CDR1 is DFQATT and CDR2 is SNEGSKA (reference sequence). The CDR3 runs to 14 residues. Trimming shortened V by 0 bases and J by 3 bases, and 12 bases separated the two germline ends. The chain's CDR3 is CSARDQPGIYEQYF. CDR3 bases: TGCAGTGCTAGAGATCAACCGGGTATCTACGAGCAGTACTTC.

This clonotype was detected only a few times. The J gene is TRBJ2-1, the V gene TRBV24-1; weak D call: TRBD1 (6 bases). Per germline, CDR1 KGHDR and CDR2 SFDVKD. The CDR3 length is 12 residues. Trimming left V 5 bases short and J 7 bases short, with 8 bases between. Here the CDR3 reads CATSVQGNEQFF. The CDR3 nucleotides read TGTGCCACCAGTGTACAGGGTAATGAGCAGTTCTTC.

Ten or more counts support this clonotype. The chain uses TRBV6-5 and TRBJ1-1; 7 positions agree with TRBD1. Germline V gene data show CDR1 as MNHEY and CDR2 as SVGAGI. The V and J ends lost 3 bases and 4 bases, in that order; junction bases with no gene match: 8. This CDR3 is 15 amino acids long. The CDR3 is CASSYSRQGGTEAFF. The CDR3 DNA follows: TGTGCCAGCAGTTATTCCAGACAGGGTGGCACTGAAGCTTTCTTT.

This clonotype occurred many times. This chain links TRBV12-3 or TRBV12-4 with TRBJ1-2; D gene ambiguous. The CDR3 covers 16 residues. Trimming took off 1 base at V and 0 bases at J, with 12 bases between the two ends. CDR3 sequence: CASSLVEGVTNYGYTF. The CDR3 DNA sequence: TGTGCCAGCAGTTTAGTGGAGGGTGTAACTAACTATGGCTACACCTTC.

This clonotype was picked up many times. V gene TRBV5-5 combines with J gene TRBJ2-1, with TRBD1 as a possible D gene (6 bases). Germline assignment: CDR1 SGHKS and CDR2 YYEKEE (reference sequence). The CDR3 covers 15 residues. The V end lost 4 bases, the J end lost 0 bases, and 11 bases lay between the germline ends. The CDR3 sequence: CASSPQGVSYNEQFF. The CDR3 DNA reads TGTGCCAGCAGCCCACAGGGCGTCTCCTACAATGAGCAGTTCTTC.

This sequence joins TRBV28 and TRBJ2-7; 8 bases agree with TRBD1. Per the germline V gene, CDR1 is MDHEN and CDR2 is SYDVKM. This CDR3 has 15 residues. Germline trimming cut 5 bases from V and 1 base from J; bases unmatched to any gene: 7. DNA of the CDR3: TGTGCCAGCAGTCCGCCCGGGACAGGATCCTACGAGCAGTACTTC. Translated: CASSPPGTGSYEQYF.

This clonotype was seen at least ten times. The V call is TRBV2, the J call TRBJ1-2, with TRBD1 matching over 8 bases. This CDR3 has 13 amino acids. Losses at the gene ends were 6 bases for V and 6 bases for J; bases not matched to a gene: 6. Germline values: CDR1 SNHLY, CDR2 FYNNEI. CDR3 bases: TGTGCCAGCAGCAATACAGGGGGGAATGGCTACACCTTC. Encoded protein: CASSNTGGNGYTF.

CDR3 in DNA: TGCGCCAGCAGCCACCTGGGGATATCTGGGGCCAACGTCCTGACTTTC. Its protein product is CASSHLGISGANVLTF. The chain recombines TRBV4-1 with TRBJ2-6; no clear D gene. The CDR3 has 16 amino acids. With 3 bases removed from V and 1 base from J, the gap between germline ends came to 10 bases. Germline assignment: CDR1 MGHRA and CDR2 YSYEKL.

Points on this clonotype: One junction end disagrees with the germline gene, perhaps due to a read error. The gene calls are TRBV6-1 and TRBJ1-2; D may be TRBD1 (5 bases). The CDR3 loop spans 15 amino acids. The germline CDR1 and CDR2 sequences are MNHNS and SASEGT. This CDR3 reads CASRTTVGPNYGYTF. CDR3 nucleotides: TGTGCCAGCAGAACGACAGTTGGGCCCAACTATGGATACACCTTC.

A few counts support this clonotype. The chain carries TRBV7-8 and TRBJ2-7, with D perhaps matching TRBD1 or TRBD2 (5 bases each). The CDR3 has 16 residues. V was clipped by 4 bases and J by 3 bases, with 19 bases between them. CDR1 SGHVS and CDR2 FQNEAQ come from the germline V gene. The CDR3 nucleotides are TGTGCCAGCAGCTCCCTCGGGACCGAAGCCATCTACGAGCAGTACTTC. Encoded protein: CASSSLGTEAIYEQYF.